This is a list of T cell receptor beta chains from one sample in a study of CD8 T cells in Susac syndrome. One entry per CDR3 protein, called by TCRdb with MiXCR from the immunoSEQ multiplex PCR reads. The table records approximately 57,000 distinct CDR3 sequences, 95% of them present only once. Material for sequencing was CD8+ T cells from PBMCs. These receptors came from a human donor with Susac syndrome. Both conserved end residues are part of each CDR3. D genes are given only for firm matches. Only part of the rows carry a size: once, few, many, or a class if the clone is expanded.

D: TRBD1; size: NA; J: TRBJ1-4; V: TRBV5-6; DNA: TGTGCCAGCAGCTTCGGTTGGGACAGCGCGAGTCCAACTAATGAAAAACTGTTTTTT; CDR3: CASSFGWDSASPTNEKLFF
D: NA; size: NA; J: TRBJ2-3; V: TRBV3-1; DNA: TGTGCCAGCAGCCAAGGGGCCCGGGATCCGGACACAGATACGCAGTATTTT; CDR3: CASSQGARDPDTDTQYF
D: TRBD1; size: NA; J: TRBJ1-6; V: TRBV9; DNA: TGTGCCAGCGCTCCGGGACAGGGCTATTCACCCCTCCACTTT; CDR3: CASAPGQGYSPLHF
D: NA; size: NA; J: TRBJ2-2; V: TRBV12-3/TRBV12-4; DNA: TGTGCCAGCACCCCAACCGGGGAGCTGTTTTTT; CDR3: CASTPTGELFF
D: NA; size: NA; J: TRBJ1-2; V: TRBV6-5; DNA: TGTGCCAGCGGCGGGGGATTCGACGCTGGCTACACCTTC; CDR3: CASGGGFDAGYTF
D: NA; size: NA; J: TRBJ2-3; V: TRBV5-4; DNA: TGTGCCAGCAGCTTAAAGAGGGAGTTGGAAGATACGCAGTATTTT; CDR3: CASSLKRELEDTQYF
D: NA; size: NA; J: TRBJ2-7; V: TRBV4-3; DNA: TGCGCCAGCAGCCAAGACGCTAGCGCACTGTCCTACGAGCAGTACTTC; CDR3: CASSQDASALSYEQYF
D: TRBD1; size: NA; J: TRBJ2-7; V: TRBV29-1; DNA: TGCAGCGTTGAAGATCCAACCGGGACAGCCTCCTACGAGCAGTACTTC; CDR3: CSVEDPTGTASYEQYF
D: NA; size: NA; J: TRBJ2-3; V: TRBV9; DNA: TGTGCCAGCAGCGTAGGGGGGGCGGTCACAGATACGCAGTATTTT; CDR3: CASSVGGAVTDTQYF
D: NA; size: NA; J: TRBJ2-1; V: TRBV6-2/TRBV6-3; DNA: TGTGCCAGCAGTTACGTAGGGCTCGGTGAGCAGTTCTTC; CDR3: CASSYVGLGEQFF
D: NA; size: NA; J: TRBJ2-3; V: TRBV7-9; DNA: TGTGCCAGCAGCTTAGGAGTTGGTGCAGATACGCAGTATTTT; CDR3: CASSLGVGADTQYF
D: TRBD1; size: NA; J: TRBJ2-3; V: TRBV12-3/TRBV12-4; DNA: TGTGCCAGCAGTCGGACAGGGGCTAGCACAGATACGCAGTATTTT; CDR3: CASSRTGASTDTQYF
D: NA; size: NA; J: TRBJ2-2; V: TRBV6-5; DNA: TGTGCCAGCAGTTATATCCCCGGGAACACCGGGGAGCTGTTTTTT; CDR3: CASSYIPGNTGELFF
D: TRBD1; size: NA; J: TRBJ2-1; V: TRBV5-5; DNA: TGTGCCAGCAGCAAGACCGGGACAGCCTCCTACAATGAGCAGTTCTTC; CDR3: CASSKTGTASYNEQFF
D: TRBD1; size: NA; J: TRBJ2-7; V: TRBV25-1; DNA: TGTGCCAGCAGTCAGACAGGGGCGGGCGAGCAGTACTTC; CDR3: CASSQTGAGEQYF
D: TRBD2; size: NA; J: TRBJ2-1; V: TRBV13; DNA: TGTGCCAGCAGCATTACGACTAGCCGCAATGAGCAGTTCTTC; CDR3: CASSITTSRNEQFF
D: TRBD1; size: NA; J: TRBJ2-1; V: TRBV28; DNA: TGTGCCAGCAGTCGCGGGACAGGCCGGCCCAATGAGCAGTTCTTC; CDR3: CASSRGTGRPNEQFF
D: NA; size: NA; J: TRBJ2-1; V: TRBV5-1; DNA: TGCGCCAGCAGCTTCGGGGGAGAGCAGTTCTTC; CDR3: CASSFGGEQFF
D: NA; size: NA; J: TRBJ2-1; V: TRBV9; DNA: TGTGCCAGCGCCCCTAGCTCCTACAATGAGCAGTTCTTC; CDR3: CASAPSSYNEQFF
D: NA; size: NA; J: TRBJ1-5; V: TRBV7-9; DNA: TGTGCCAGCAGCGTGGGTGGTCACAGGGAATATCAGCCCCAGCATTTT; CDR3: CASSVGGHREYQPQHF
D: NA; size: NA; J: TRBJ1-6; V: TRBV7-9; DNA: TGTGCCAGCAGCTTTTGGGTATGGAATTCACCCCTCCACTTT; CDR3: CASSFWVWNSPLHF
D: TRBD2; size: NA; J: TRBJ2-5; V: TRBV25-1; DNA: TGTGCCAGCAGTGAAATCCCCTCGGGGGGGTGGGAGACCCAGTACTTC; CDR3: CASSEIPSGGWETQYF
D: TRBD1; size: NA; J: TRBJ1-1; V: TRBV6-1; DNA: TGTGCCAGCAGTGAAGCGGAATTGACAGGGGCCGCCGATGAAGCTTTCTTT; CDR3: CASSEAELTGAADEAFF
D: NA; size: NA; J: TRBJ2-1; V: TRBV7-2; DNA: TGTGCCAGCAGCTTAGCTGATGAGCAGTTCTTC; CDR3: CASSLADEQFF
D: TRBD2; size: NA; J: TRBJ2-5; V: TRBV7-3; DNA: TGTGCCAGCAGCCCCGGACTAGCGGACTTTCAAGAGACCCAGTACTTC; CDR3: CASSPGLADFQETQYF
D: TRBD1; size: NA; J: TRBJ1-5; V: TRBV30; DNA: TGTGCCTGGAGTATAGGGGGCCTCCAGCCCCAGCATTTT; CDR3: CAWSIGGLQPQHF
D: NA; size: once; J: TRBJ2-5; V: TRBV7-9; DNA: TGTGCCAGCAGCTTATTGGACCTACCGGCCCAAGAGACCCAGTACTTC; CDR3: CASSLLDLPAQETQYF
D: NA; size: NA; J: TRBJ1-2; V: TRBV29-1; DNA: TGCAGCGTTGACGGAAAGAACTATGGCTACACCTTC; CDR3: CSVDGKNYGYTF
D: NA; size: NA; J: TRBJ2-7; V: TRBV14; DNA: TGTGCCAGCAGCCAATCAAGCAGTAGACAGTACTTC; CDR3: CASSQSSSRQYF
D: NA; size: NA; J: TRBJ2-3; V: TRBV9; DNA: TGTGCCAGCAGCGCCTTCGGCGGGTCCACAGATACGCAGTATTTT; CDR3: CASSAFGGSTDTQYF
D: TRBD2; size: NA; J: TRBJ2-1; V: TRBV3-1; DNA: TGTGCCAGCAGCCAGCGGACTAGCCTCTACAATGAGCAGTTCTTC; CDR3: CASSQRTSLYNEQFF
D: TRBD1; size: NA; J: TRBJ1-1; V: TRBV6-5; DNA: TGTGCCAGCAGTTACTGGGGGACAGGGAAGAACACTGAAGCTTTCTTT; CDR3: CASSYWGTGKNTEAFF
D: NA; size: NA; J: TRBJ1-2; V: TRBV29-1; DNA: TGCAGCGCCTGGGGGGCTCATGATAACTATGGCTACACCTTC; CDR3: CSAWGAHDNYGYTF
D: TRBD1; size: NA; J: TRBJ1-1; V: TRBV7-9; DNA: TGTGCCAGCAGCTCCCGGGACAGGGGGCTGGGTACTGAAGCTTTCTTT; CDR3: CASSSRDRGLGTEAFF
D: TRBD1; size: NA; J: TRBJ2-5; V: TRBV7-8; DNA: TGTGCCACAACCGGACAGGGATATGGGGAGACCCAGTACTTC; CDR3: CATTGQGYGETQYF
D: NA; size: NA; J: TRBJ2-7; V: TRBV13; DNA: TGTGCCAGCAGCTTGGGCAGAGACTACGAGCAGTACTTC; CDR3: CASSLGRDYEQYF
D: NA; size: NA; J: TRBJ2-5; V: TRBV13; DNA: TGTGCCAGCTCCGAAAGGATAGCGCGTGAGACCCAGTACTTC; CDR3: CASSERIARETQYF
D: NA; size: NA; J: TRBJ2-4; V: TRBV30; DNA: TGTGCCTGGAGCAGAGGGACCACCCGAGCCAAAAACATTCAGTACTTC; CDR3: CAWSRGTTRAKNIQYF
D: NA; size: NA; J: TRBJ2-7; V: TRBV7-3; DNA: TGTGCCAGCAGCTTCGGGGGTGGTGAGCAGTACTTC; CDR3: CASSFGGGEQYF
D: NA; size: NA; J: TRBJ2-7; V: TRBV20-1; DNA: TGCAGTGCTAGAGATCTGGGTGAGTACAGCTCCTACGAGCAGTACTTC; CDR3: CSARDLGEYSSYEQYF
D: TRBD1; size: NA; J: TRBJ2-1; V: TRBV20-1; DNA: TGCAGTGCTAGACTCCGGGACAGGGCAGAAAGCTCCTACAATGAGCAGTTCTTC; CDR3: CSARLRDRAESSYNEQFF
D: NA; size: NA; J: TRBJ1-1; V: TRBV2; DNA: TGTGCCAACAAGAGACAAGGGAGCACTGAAGCTTTCTTT; CDR3: CANKRQGSTEAFF
D: NA; size: NA; J: TRBJ1-3; V: TRBV11-1; DNA: TGTGCCAGCAGCCGAACAGCGAGCTCTGGAAACACCATATATTTT; CDR3: CASSRTASSGNTIYF
D: NA; size: NA; J: TRBJ1-1; V: TRBV10-3; DNA: TGTGCCATCAGTGACTCGAGGACTCCGTCGGCAGCTTTCTTT; CDR3: CAISDSRTPSAAFF
D: TRBD1; size: NA; J: TRBJ1-5; V: TRBV12-3/TRBV12-4; DNA: TGTGCCACCAAGACAGGGGATCAGCCCCAGCATTTT; CDR3: CATKTGDQPQHF
D: TRBD1; size: once; J: TRBJ1-5; V: TRBV4-3; DNA: TGCGCCAGCAGTAACAGGGGCAGTCAGCCCCAGCATTTT; CDR3: CASSNRGSQPQHF
D: TRBD2; size: NA; J: TRBJ2-1; V: TRBV9; DNA: TGTGCCAGCAGCTCAGAGGCGGGGGGGCCGGGCCCCTACAATGAGCAGTTCTTC; CDR3: CASSSEAGGPGPYNEQFF
D: NA; size: once; J: TRBJ2-2; V: TRBV15; DNA: TGTGCCACCAGCAGTTACCAGGCGAACACCGGGGAGCTGTTTTTT; CDR3: CATSSYQANTGELFF
D: NA; size: NA; J: TRBJ1-1; V: TRBV28; DNA: TGTGCCAGCAGTTTATTGAGGGGCAACACTGAAGCTTTCTTT; CDR3: CASSLLRGNTEAFF
D: NA; size: NA; J: TRBJ2-7; V: TRBV7-6; DNA: TGTGCCAGCAGCTTAGTAGAAGGGGACATACTCTACGAGCAGTACTTC; CDR3: CASSLVEGDILYEQYF
D: NA; size: NA; J: TRBJ1-2; V: TRBV29-1; DNA: TGCAGCGTTGTCGCTTCCAGGAACTATGGCTACACCTTC; CDR3: CSVVASRNYGYTF
D: NA; size: NA; J: TRBJ1-5; V: TRBV6-1; DNA: TGTGCCAGCAGTGAAGAGAGGGATCAGCCCCAGCATTTT; CDR3: CASSEERDQPQHF
D: NA; size: NA; J: TRBJ1-5; V: TRBV7-2; DNA: TGTGCCAGCAGCTTAGGGGGGGATAGACGGAATCAGCCCCAGCATTTT; CDR3: CASSLGGDRRNQPQHF
D: NA; size: NA; J: TRBJ1-4; V: TRBV7-8; DNA: TGTGCCAGCAGCTGGGACCCAGGGACAACTAATGAAAAACTGTTTTTT; CDR3: CASSWDPGTTNEKLFF